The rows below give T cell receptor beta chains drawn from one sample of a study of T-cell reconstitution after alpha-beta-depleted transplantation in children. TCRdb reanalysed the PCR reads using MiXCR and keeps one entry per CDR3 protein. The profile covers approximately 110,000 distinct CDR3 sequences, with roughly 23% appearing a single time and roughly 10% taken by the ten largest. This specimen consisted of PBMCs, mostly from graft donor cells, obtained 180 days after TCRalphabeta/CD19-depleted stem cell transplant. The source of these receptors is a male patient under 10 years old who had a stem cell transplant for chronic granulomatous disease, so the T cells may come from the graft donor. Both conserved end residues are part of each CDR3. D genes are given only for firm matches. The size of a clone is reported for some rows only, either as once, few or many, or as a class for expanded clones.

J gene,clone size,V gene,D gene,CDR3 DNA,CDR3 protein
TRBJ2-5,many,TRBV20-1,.,TGCAGTGCTAGACTGGAGACCCAGTACTTC,CSARLETQYF
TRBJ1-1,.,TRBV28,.,TGTGCCAGCAGTGTAGGACGGCGGCCCCCGGCTGAAGCTTTCTTT,CASSVGRRPPAEAFF
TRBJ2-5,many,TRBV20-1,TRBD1,TGCAGTATACCTCAGGGGGCTGGAGAGACCCAGTACTTC,CSIPQGAGETQYF
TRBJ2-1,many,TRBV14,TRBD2,TGTGCCAGCAGCCAACCAAAACTAGCGGGGGGCCCGGATGAGCAGTTCTTC,CASSQPKLAGGPDEQFF
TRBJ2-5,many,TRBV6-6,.,TGTGCCAGTACCTTGAGAGGGGAGACCCAGTACTTC,CASTLRGETQYF
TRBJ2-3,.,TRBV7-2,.,TGTGCCAGCAGCACCCGGACCGGCGAGACGCAGTATTTT,CASSTRTGETQYF
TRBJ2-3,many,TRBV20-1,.,TGCAGTGCTAGGCTATCCACCACCATCACAGATACGCAGTATTTT,CSARLSTTITDTQYF
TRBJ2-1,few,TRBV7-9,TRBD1,TGTGCCAGCAGCAAGACAGGGTCCTACAATGAGCAGTTCTTC,CASSKTGSYNEQFF
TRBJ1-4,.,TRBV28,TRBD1,TGTGCCAGCAGTCCGGGACAGGGAGTTGAAAAACTGTTTTTT,CASSPGQGVEKLFF
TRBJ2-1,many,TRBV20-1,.,TGCAGTGCTCGGGACTCCTACAGCTCCTACAATGAGCAGTTCTTC,CSARDSYSSYNEQFF
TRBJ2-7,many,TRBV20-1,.,TGCAGTGCTAGACGGCCAGGCTACGAGCAGTACTTC,CSARRPGYEQYF
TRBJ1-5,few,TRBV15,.,TGTGCCACCAGCAGAGGAGTCAGGGGCTCCCAAAGCAATCAGCCCCAGCATTTT,CATSRGVRGSQSNQPQHF
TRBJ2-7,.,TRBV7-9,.,TGTGCCCTAGGGCCGACCACCTACGAGCAGTACTTC,CALGPTTYEQYF
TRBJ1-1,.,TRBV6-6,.,TGTGCCAGCAGTTACTCGTTGACAGTTGAAGCTTTCTTT,CASSYSLTVEAFF
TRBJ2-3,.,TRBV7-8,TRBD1,TGTGCCAGCAGCTTAAGGACAGGGCACACAGATACGCAGTATTTT,CASSLRTGHTDTQYF
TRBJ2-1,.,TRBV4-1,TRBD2,TGCGCCAGCAGCCAAGGGATAGGGGGTAGCGGGAGGGGACATACGATCAATGAGCAGTTCTTC,CASSQGIGGSGRGHTINEQFF
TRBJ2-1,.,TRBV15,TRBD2,TGTGCCACCAGCAAAGGACTAGCGGGGTACAATGAGCAGTTCTTC,CATSKGLAGYNEQFF
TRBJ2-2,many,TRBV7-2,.,TGTGCCAGCAGCAATGGGGGGAACACCGGGGAGCTGTTTTTT,CASSNGGNTGELFF
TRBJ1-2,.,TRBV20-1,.,TGCAGTGCTAGAGTGACAGAGTATGGCTACACCTTC,CSARVTEYGYTF
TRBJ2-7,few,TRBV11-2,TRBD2,TGTGCCAGCAGCTTAGATCCCCTAAGCGGGAGGGTGCGGTACGAGCAGTACTTC,CASSLDPLSGRVRYEQYF
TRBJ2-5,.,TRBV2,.,TGTGCCAGCAGTGAAGGCTACCGAGAGACCCAGTACTTC,CASSEGYRETQYF
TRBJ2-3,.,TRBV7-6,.,TGTGCCAGCAGCTTAAGTCACAGCACAGATACGCAGTATTTT,CASSLSHSTDTQYF
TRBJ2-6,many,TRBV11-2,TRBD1,TGTGCCAGCAGCTTAGGCAGGGGGCGAAAGGCCAACGTCCTGACTTTC,CASSLGRGRKANVLTF
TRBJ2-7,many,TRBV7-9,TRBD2,TGTGCCAGCAGCCCTCATCGGGGTAGCGGGAACTACGAGCAGTACTTC,CASSPHRGSGNYEQYF
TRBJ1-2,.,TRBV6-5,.,TGTGCCAGCAGTTACTCGAACGGGGGTGGTGGCTACACCTTC,CASSYSNGGGGYTF
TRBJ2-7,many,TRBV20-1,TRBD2,TGCAGTGCTTCAGGGACTACCTACGGCTACGAGCAGTACTTC,CSASGTTYGYEQYF
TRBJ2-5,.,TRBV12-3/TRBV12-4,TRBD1,TGTGCCAGCTGTCCCTTCGTGCTTCGGGACAGGCCAATTAGAGGGACCCAGTACTTC,CASCPFVLRDRPIRGTQYF
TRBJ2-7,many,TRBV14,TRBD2,TGTGCCAGCAGCCTCCGACTAGCGCCCTACGAGCAGTACTTC,CASSLRLAPYEQYF
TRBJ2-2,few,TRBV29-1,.,TGCAGCGTTGAAGGATTTGGGACATACAACACCGGGGAGCTGTTTTTT,CSVEGFGTYNTGELFF
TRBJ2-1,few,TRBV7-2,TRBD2,TGTGCCAGCAGCAAGCTAGCGGGGGCGAATGAGCAGTTCTTC,CASSKLAGANEQFF
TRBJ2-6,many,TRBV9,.,TGTGCCAGCAGCGTAGGTCCCTCTGGGGCCAACGTCCTGACTTTC,CASSVGPSGANVLTF
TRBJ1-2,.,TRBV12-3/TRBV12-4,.,TGTGCCAGCACCGTTAATAATAACAGGGTATTGGCAACCCTCTGCTATGGCTACACCTTC,CASTVNNNRVLATLCYGYTF
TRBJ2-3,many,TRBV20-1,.,TGCAGCCAAGAATCGCCATTCGATCAAATCGTGGATACGCAGTATTTT,CSQESPFDQIVDTQYF
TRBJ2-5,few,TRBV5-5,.,TGTGCCAGCAGACCACAGGACCGGCGAGAGACCCAGTACTTC,CASRPQDRRETQYF
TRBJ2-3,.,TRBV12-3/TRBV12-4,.,TGTGCCAGCAGTTCGAGGGTACGGACAGATACGCAGTATTTT,CASSSRVRTDTQYF
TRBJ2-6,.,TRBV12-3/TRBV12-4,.,TGTGCCAGCAGTTTGGACTTAGGGGGCTCTGGGGCCAACGTCCTGACTTTC,CASSLDLGGSGANVLTF
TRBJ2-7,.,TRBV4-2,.,TGTGCCAGCAGCCAAACCGGGGGCTCCTACGAGCAGTACTTC,CASSQTGGSYEQYF
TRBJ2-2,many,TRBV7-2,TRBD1,TGTGCCAGCAGCCCCGGGGACAGGGGCTTCACCGGGGAGCTGTTTTTT,CASSPGDRGFTGELFF
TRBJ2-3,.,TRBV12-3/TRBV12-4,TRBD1,TGTGCCTTCAGTTTAGACCGCTGGACAGGGACCCGCACAGATACGCAGTATTTT,CAFSLDRWTGTRTDTQYF
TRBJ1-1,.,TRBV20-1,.,TGCAGTGCTAGCGCAGGGAGGCTGGACACTGAAGCTTTCTTT,CSASAGRLDTEAFF
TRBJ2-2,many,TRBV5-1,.,TGCGCCAGCGCGGGAGTGACAGGGAATGGCGGGGAGCTGTTTTTT,CASAGVTGNGGELFF
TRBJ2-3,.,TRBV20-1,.,TGCAGTGCTGGGGCATATAGCGGAAGCACAGATACGCAGTATTTT,CSAGAYSGSTDTQYF
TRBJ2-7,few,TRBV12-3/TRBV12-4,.,TGTGCCAGCAGTTTGACCTCCCGCTACGAGCAGTACTTC,CASSLTSRYEQYF
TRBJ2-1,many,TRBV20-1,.,TGCAGGGCCCGCTCCCCAAATGAGCAGTTCTTC,CRARSPNEQFF
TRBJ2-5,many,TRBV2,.,TGTGCCAGCAGAACGAACGGGGAGACCCAGTACTTC,CASRTNGETQYF